Listed below are T cell receptor beta chains from one sample, sequenced in a study of cytomegalovirus exposure and HLA in healthy donors. The assay was immunoSEQ multiplex PCR, and TCRdb's table has in-frame clones only and misses some. The table records fewer than 120,000 clones, nearly 80% of them present only once. The material sequenced was PBMCs. The receptor set was obtained from a woman between 25 and 40 years old in good health and CMV-seronegative. CDR3s include the opening cysteine and the closing phenylalanine or tryptophan. Fields, in order: clone size, J gene, D gene, V gene, CDR3 protein, CDR3 DNA. The D gene is left open where the match is weak. A row's size may be missing; if present it is once, few, many or a size class.

clone_size: -; j_call: TRBJ2-2; d_call: -; v_call: TRBV28; cdr3_aa: CASSSLGREHGELFF; cdr3_nt: TGTGCCAGCAGTTCCCTTGGCCGGGAACACGGGGAGCTGTTTTTT
clone_size: -; j_call: TRBJ2-4; d_call: TRBD2; v_call: TRBV7-2; cdr3_aa: CATCSAGDIQYF; cdr3_nt: TGTGCCACTTGTTCAGCGGGGGACATTCAGTACTTC
clone_size: -; j_call: TRBJ1-2; d_call: -; v_call: TRBV5-4; cdr3_aa: CASSLVTGYGYTF; cdr3_nt: TGTGCCAGCAGCTTGGTTACCGGGTATGGCTACACCTTC
clone_size: -; j_call: TRBJ2-1; d_call: -; v_call: TRBV28; cdr3_aa: CASSFASEQFF; cdr3_nt: TGTGCCAGCAGTTTCGCTAGCGAGCAGTTCTTC
clone_size: -; j_call: TRBJ2-5; d_call: -; v_call: TRBV5-1; cdr3_aa: CASSFGGQETQYF; cdr3_nt: TGCGCCAGCAGCTTCGGCGGTCAAGAGACCCAGTACTTC
clone_size: -; j_call: TRBJ2-5; d_call: TRBD2; v_call: TRBV5-4; cdr3_aa: CASSLGASGRETQYF; cdr3_nt: TGTGCCAGCAGCTTGGGGGCTAGCGGGAGAGAGACCCAGTACTTC
clone_size: -; j_call: TRBJ1-1; d_call: TRBD1; v_call: TRBV30; cdr3_aa: CAWRGQGNTEAFF; cdr3_nt: TGTGCCTGGAGGGGACAGGGGAACACTGAAGCTTTCTTT
clone_size: -; j_call: TRBJ1-5; d_call: -; v_call: TRBV6-6; cdr3_aa: CASSAPGDNQPQHF; cdr3_nt: TGTGCCAGCAGTGCCCCGGGAGACAATCAGCCCCAGCATTTT
clone_size: -; j_call: TRBJ1-3; d_call: -; v_call: TRBV9; cdr3_aa: CASSPSEGAGNTIYF; cdr3_nt: TGTGCCAGCAGCCCTAGTGAGGGGGCTGGAAACACCATATATTTT
clone_size: -; j_call: TRBJ1-5; d_call: TRBD1; v_call: TRBV7-9; cdr3_aa: CASSHSARGLNQPQHF; cdr3_nt: TGTGCCAGCAGCCATTCGGCCAGGGGGCTCAATCAGCCCCAGCATTTT
clone_size: -; j_call: TRBJ2-7; d_call: -; v_call: TRBV28; cdr3_aa: CASSPEIGAGSPYEQYF; cdr3_nt: TGTGCCAGCAGTCCCGAGATTGGGGCAGGGTCCCCCTACGAGCAGTACTTC
clone_size: -; j_call: TRBJ2-3; d_call: TRBD2; v_call: TRBV4-3; cdr3_aa: CASSQGPVASGNTDTQYF; cdr3_nt: TGCGCCAGCAGCCAGGGGCCGGTGGCTAGCGGGAACACAGATACGCAGTATTTT
clone_size: once; j_call: TRBJ1-5; d_call: TRBD1; v_call: TRBV27; cdr3_aa: CASSFRGKAQPQHF; cdr3_nt: TGTGCCAGCAGTTTCAGGGGGAAGGCTCAGCCCCAGCATTTT
clone_size: few; j_call: TRBJ2-7; d_call: TRBD1; v_call: TRBV6-5; cdr3_aa: CASSYRAGQGAMEQYF; cdr3_nt: TGTGCCAGCAGTTACAGGGCGGGACAGGGGGCGATGGAGCAGTACTTC
clone_size: once; j_call: TRBJ2-7; d_call: TRBD2; v_call: TRBV25-1; cdr3_aa: CASSDFTAGIGEQYF; cdr3_nt: TGTGCCAGCAGTGACTTCACAGCGGGGATCGGCGAGCAGTACTTC
clone_size: -; j_call: TRBJ2-4; d_call: -; v_call: TRBV2; cdr3_aa: CASSEGWEWDIQYF; cdr3_nt: TGTGCCAGCAGTGAAGGGTGGGAGTGGGACATTCAGTACTTC
clone_size: -; j_call: TRBJ1-6; d_call: -; v_call: TRBV6-5; cdr3_aa: CASRSSYNSPLHF; cdr3_nt: TGTGCCAGCAGATCGAGCTATAATTCACCCCTCCACTTT
clone_size: -; j_call: TRBJ2-3; d_call: TRBD2; v_call: TRBV29-1; cdr3_aa: CSVQPLAGGLFTDTQYF; cdr3_nt: TGCAGCGTCCAACCTCTAGCGGGAGGGCTTTTCACAGATACGCAGTATTTT
clone_size: few; j_call: TRBJ1-5; d_call: TRBD1; v_call: TRBV2; cdr3_aa: CASSRTGGLQPQHF; cdr3_nt: TGTGCCAGCAGCAGGACAGGGGGCTTGCAGCCCCAGCATTTT
clone_size: -; j_call: TRBJ2-2; d_call: TRBD2; v_call: TRBV7-2; cdr3_aa: CASSGGGGVTGELFF; cdr3_nt: TGTGCCAGCAGCGGCGGCGGGGGGGTTACCGGGGAGCTGTTTTTT
clone_size: -; j_call: TRBJ1-2; d_call: -; v_call: TRBV6-1; cdr3_aa: CASSEGAFPTIGYTF; cdr3_nt: TGTGCCAGCAGTGAAGGTGCCTTTCCGACTATCGGCTACACCTTC
clone_size: -; j_call: TRBJ2-4; d_call: TRBD2; v_call: TRBV4-3; cdr3_aa: CASSQEDSGVKNIQYF; cdr3_nt: TGCGCCAGCAGCCAAGAGGATAGCGGGGTCAAAAACATTCAGTACTTC
clone_size: -; j_call: TRBJ2-2; d_call: -; v_call: TRBV7-2; cdr3_aa: CASSGIAVTGELFF; cdr3_nt: TGTGCCAGCAGCGGTATAGCGGTGACCGGGGAGCTGTTTTTT
clone_size: -; j_call: TRBJ2-2; d_call: -; v_call: TRBV7-2; cdr3_aa: CASNTPVGATGELFF; cdr3_nt: TGTGCCAGCAACACTCCCGTAGGGGCCACCGGGGAGCTGTTTTTT
clone_size: -; j_call: TRBJ1-2; d_call: -; v_call: TRBV6-1; cdr3_aa: CASSDGRGVYGYTF; cdr3_nt: TGTGCCAGCAGTGACGGCAGGGGAGTCTATGGCTACACCTTC
clone_size: -; j_call: TRBJ2-7; d_call: TRBD2; v_call: TRBV7-8; cdr3_aa: CASSQTGTSEYEQYF; cdr3_nt: TGTGCCAGCAGCCAAACCGGGACTAGCGAGTACGAGCAGTACTTC
clone_size: -; j_call: TRBJ2-3; d_call: TRBD2; v_call: TRBV29-1; cdr3_aa: CSVARTSAPDTQYF; cdr3_nt: TGCAGCGTCGCTCGGACTAGCGCACCAGATACGCAGTATTTT
clone_size: -; j_call: TRBJ1-4; d_call: -; v_call: TRBV6-5; cdr3_aa: CASRRSKNEKLFF; cdr3_nt: TGTGCCAGCAGACGAAGCAAAAATGAAAAACTGTTTTTT
clone_size: -; j_call: TRBJ2-1; d_call: -; v_call: TRBV6-5; cdr3_aa: CASSYLTGTYNEQFF; cdr3_nt: TGTGCCAGCAGTTACTTGACAGGCACCTACAATGAGCAGTTCTTC
clone_size: -; j_call: TRBJ2-7; d_call: TRBD2; v_call: TRBV28; cdr3_aa: CASSLGGRALYEQYF; cdr3_nt: TGTGCCAGCAGCCTGGGCGGGAGAGCCCTCTACGAGCAGTACTTC
clone_size: -; j_call: TRBJ2-7; d_call: -; v_call: TRBV6-4; cdr3_aa: CASSDSAGAGPDEQYF; cdr3_nt: TGTGCCAGCAGTGACTCAGCTGGGGCAGGTCCAGATGAGCAGTACTTC
clone_size: -; j_call: TRBJ1-1; d_call: -; v_call: TRBV10-1; cdr3_aa: CASSESCQRDTEAFF; cdr3_nt: TGCGCCAGCAGTGAGTCGTGCCAGAGGGACACTGAAGCTTTCTTT
clone_size: -; j_call: TRBJ2-5; d_call: -; v_call: TRBV7-8; cdr3_aa: CASSLALGRESLKRGTETQYF; cdr3_nt: TGTGCCAGCAGCTTAGCTTTGGGTCGGGAGTCTTTGAAGAGGGGCACAGAGACCCAGTACTTC
clone_size: once; j_call: TRBJ2-3; d_call: TRBD1; v_call: TRBV5-4; cdr3_aa: CASHVAGGGADTQYF; cdr3_nt: TGTGCCAGTCACGTGGCAGGGGGCGGCGCAGATACGCAGTATTTT
clone_size: -; j_call: TRBJ2-1; d_call: TRBD2; v_call: TRBV5-4; cdr3_aa: CASSLGLAGSLNEQFF; cdr3_nt: TGTGCCAGCAGCTTGGGACTAGCGGGTAGTCTCAATGAGCAGTTCTTC
clone_size: -; j_call: TRBJ1-4; d_call: TRBD1; v_call: TRBV5-1; cdr3_aa: CASSPGQGLNEKLFF; cdr3_nt: TGCGCCAGCAGTCCAGGACAGGGACTTAATGAAAAACTGTTTTTT
clone_size: -; j_call: TRBJ2-2; d_call: -; v_call: TRBV10-1; cdr3_aa: CASSELSRENTGELFF; cdr3_nt: TGCGCCAGCAGTGAGTTGAGCAGGGAGAACACCGGGGAGCTGTTTTTT
clone_size: few; j_call: TRBJ2-7; d_call: TRBD1; v_call: TRBV27; cdr3_aa: CASSLMGQPLYEQYF; cdr3_nt: TGTGCCAGCAGTTTAATGGGACAGCCTCTTTACGAGCAGTACTTC
clone_size: -; j_call: TRBJ1-1; d_call: -; v_call: TRBV10-3; cdr3_aa: CAISEFGWAMNTEAFF; cdr3_nt: TGTGCCATCAGTGAGTTTGGATGGGCCATGAACACTGAAGCTTTCTTT
clone_size: -; j_call: TRBJ2-1; d_call: -; v_call: TRBV13; cdr3_aa: CASSPPRGSEQFF; cdr3_nt: TGTGCCAGCAGCCCCCCCCGGGGTAGTGAGCAGTTCTTC
clone_size: -; j_call: TRBJ2-1; d_call: TRBD2; v_call: TRBV28; cdr3_aa: CASTLAGSQVNEQFF; cdr3_nt: TGTGCCAGCACCTTAGCGGGGTCGCAGGTAAATGAGCAGTTCTTC
clone_size: -; j_call: TRBJ1-1; d_call: -; v_call: TRBV6-5; cdr3_aa: CASTKRPLNTEAFF; cdr3_nt: TGTGCCAGCACCAAGCGGCCGCTTAACACTGAAGCTTTCTTT
clone_size: -; j_call: TRBJ1-5; d_call: -; v_call: TRBV6-1; cdr3_aa: CASSDLYQPQHF; cdr3_nt: TGTGCCAGCAGTGATCTATATCAGCCCCAGCATTTT
clone_size: -; j_call: TRBJ2-1; d_call: -; v_call: TRBV7-2; cdr3_aa: CASSLLTWGRGDEQFF; cdr3_nt: TGTGCCAGCAGCTTGCTTACGTGGGGCAGGGGCGATGAGCAGTTCTTC
clone_size: -; j_call: TRBJ2-7; d_call: -; v_call: TRBV25-1; cdr3_aa: CASRGGHGLYEQYF; cdr3_nt: TGTGCCAGCAGGGGAGGCCACGGCCTCTACGAGCAGTACTTC
clone_size: few; j_call: TRBJ1-6; d_call: -; v_call: TRBV4-2; cdr3_aa: CASSQVGPQTAGAFTLHF; cdr3_nt: TGTGCCAGCAGCCAAGTGGGCCCACAGACTGCGGGGGCATTCACCCTCCACTTT
clone_size: -; j_call: TRBJ1-2; d_call: TRBD1; v_call: TRBV30; cdr3_aa: CAWSDGQAGHYGYTF; cdr3_nt: TGTGCCTGGAGCGATGGACAGGCAGGACACTATGGCTACACCTTC
clone_size: -; j_call: TRBJ2-5; d_call: TRBD2; v_call: TRBV7-6; cdr3_aa: CASTRTSGSGETQYF; cdr3_nt: TGTGCCAGCACGCGGACTAGCGGGAGTGGTGAGACCCAGTACTTC
clone_size: -; j_call: TRBJ2-3; d_call: -; v_call: TRBV7-2; cdr3_aa: CASTNRAGAADTQYF; cdr3_nt: TGTGCCAGCACCAACCGAGCTGGAGCGGCAGATACGCAGTATTTT
clone_size: -; j_call: TRBJ2-1; d_call: TRBD2; v_call: TRBV15; cdr3_aa: CATSSPTSGILNEQFF; cdr3_nt: TGTGCCACCAGCAGCCCGACTAGCGGGATTCTTAATGAGCAGTTCTTC
clone_size: -; j_call: TRBJ1-3; d_call: -; v_call: TRBV30; cdr3_aa: CAWSQGGSGNTIYF; cdr3_nt: TGTGCCTGGAGCCAGGGAGGGTCTGGAAACACCATATATTTT
clone_size: -; j_call: TRBJ2-7; d_call: -; v_call: TRBV4-3; cdr3_aa: CASSRGQSYEQYF; cdr3_nt: TGCGCCAGCAGCCGTGGACAGTCCTACGAGCAGTACTTC
clone_size: -; j_call: TRBJ2-1; d_call: TRBD2; v_call: TRBV29-1; cdr3_aa: CSAGGTSGRLNEQFF; cdr3_nt: TGCAGCGCCGGGGGGACTAGCGGGAGACTGAATGAGCAGTTCTTC
clone_size: -; j_call: TRBJ2-1; d_call: TRBD1; v_call: TRBV29-1; cdr3_aa: CSVDLRDRARNEQFF; cdr3_nt: TGCAGTGTAGACCTCCGGGACAGGGCGAGGAATGAGCAGTTCTTC